In its sample, the clone carrying this TCR beta chain was seen a few times. Its specificity is not known. The source of the sample is a study of B cell selection in AIRE deficiency. Original processing methods: Pooled conventional T cells gave about 11x10^4 patient and around 1.3x10^5 donor TCRbeta sequences. TCRdb's copy holds only in-frame clones and misses some; the assay was immunoSEQ multiplex PCR. V and J calls and clone size follow that table, whereas D and trimming were derived from the DNA. The sample carries fewer than 30,000 clones, over 95% recorded once. The study, taken as a whole, reports: With only TCRbeta sequenced, roughly 37% of shared healthy Treg sequences overlapped Tconv. Healthy donors alone shared 31.6% of 3,300 or so Treg sequences; patients alone more than 8.5%. Patient Tconv cells held about 30% of Treg sequences shared by healthy donors.

The sorted conventional CD4 T cells were gated as CD4+CD127+. Input material: CD4+CD127+ conventional T cells sorted from PBMCs. The TCR comes from a human donor in good health.

The CDR3 DNA follows: TGCGCCAGCAGCTTGGGGCCTGGGGCCAACGTCCTGACTTTC. Its protein is CASSLGPGANVLTF. J is TRBJ2-6 and V is TRBV5-1; D remains unclear. Trimming removed 0 bases at V and 2 bases at J, with 3 bases between. Germline CDR1 reads SGHRS; CDR2 reads YFSETQ. The CDR3 extends over 14 amino acids.